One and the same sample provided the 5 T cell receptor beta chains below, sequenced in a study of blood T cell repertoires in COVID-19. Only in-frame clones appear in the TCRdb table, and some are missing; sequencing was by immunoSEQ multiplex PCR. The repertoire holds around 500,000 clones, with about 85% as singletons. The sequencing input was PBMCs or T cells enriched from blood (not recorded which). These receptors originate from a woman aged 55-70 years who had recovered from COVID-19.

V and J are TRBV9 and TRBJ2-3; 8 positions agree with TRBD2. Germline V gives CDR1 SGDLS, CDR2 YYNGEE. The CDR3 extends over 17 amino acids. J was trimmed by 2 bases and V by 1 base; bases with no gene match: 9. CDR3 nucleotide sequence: TGTGCCAGCAGCGTAACCTGGCGGGGGGACTTCACAGATACGCAGTATTTT. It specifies CASSVTWRGDFTDTQYF.

The CDR3 DNA sequence: TGCAGCGTCCGGGACTGGGCCTACGAGCAGTACTTC. Encoded protein: CSVRDWAYEQYF. The chain links TRBV29-1 to TRBJ2-7; D might be TRBD2 (6 bases). Germline CDR1 is SQVTM and CDR2 is ANQGSEA. CDR3 length equals 12 residues. V lost 6 bases and J lost 2, with 11 bases in between.

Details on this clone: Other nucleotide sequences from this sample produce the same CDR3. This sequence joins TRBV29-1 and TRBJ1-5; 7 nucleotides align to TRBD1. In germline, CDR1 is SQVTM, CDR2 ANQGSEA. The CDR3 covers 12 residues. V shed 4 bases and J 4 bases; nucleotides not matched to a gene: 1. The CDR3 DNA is TGCAGCGTTGGACAGGGAAATCAGCCCCAGCATTTT. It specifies CSVGQGNQPQHF. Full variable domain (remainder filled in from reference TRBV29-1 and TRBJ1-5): SAVISQKPSRDICQRGTSLTIQCQVDSQVTMMFWYRQQPGQSLTLIATANQGSEATYESGFVIDKFPISRPNLTFSTLTVSNMSPEDSSIYLCSVGQGNQPQHFGDGTRLSIL.

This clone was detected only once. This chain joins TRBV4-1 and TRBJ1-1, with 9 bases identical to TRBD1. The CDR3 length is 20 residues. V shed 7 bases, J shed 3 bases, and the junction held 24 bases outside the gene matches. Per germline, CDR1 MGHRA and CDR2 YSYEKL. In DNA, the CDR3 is TGCGCCAGCACTAACAAGAGGCTGTGGGGACAGGGCCCGTTGGACACTGAAGCTTTCTTT. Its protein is CASTNKRLWGQGPLDTEAFF.

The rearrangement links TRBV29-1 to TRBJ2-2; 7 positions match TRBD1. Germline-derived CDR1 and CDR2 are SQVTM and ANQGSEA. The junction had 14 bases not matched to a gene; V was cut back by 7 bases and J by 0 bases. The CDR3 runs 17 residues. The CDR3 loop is CSAGGYWDRPNTGELFF. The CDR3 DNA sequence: TGCAGCGCCGGCGGCTATTGGGACAGACCGAACACCGGGGAGCTGTTTTTT.